A single sample gave rise to the 9 T cell receptor beta chains below, sequenced in a study of T cell repertoires in cytomegalovirus infection. MiXCR was run by TCRdb on the reads, yielding one entry per CDR3 protein. The profile shows 200,000 to 250,000 distinct CDR3 sequences, approximately 22% of them singletons. Sequencing was carried out using CD8+ T cells from PBMCs. All receptors derive from a human donor in good health (CMV status not recorded). Some clones in this sample may be carry-over from other donors' samples.

CDR3 protein: CSVEDLGEQFF. CDR3 DNA: TGCAGCGTTGAAGATCTAGGCGAGCAGTTCTTC. V gene TRBV29-1 combines with J gene TRBJ2-1; D unresolved. This CDR3 region has 11 residues. Trimming shortened V by 0 bases and J by 10 bases, and 7 bases separated the two germline ends. Germline V gene lookup returns CDR1 SQVTM and CDR2 ANQGSEA.

The chain carries TRBV12-3 or TRBV12-4 and TRBJ2-5, with 7 nucleotides matching TRBD2. The CDR3 spans 11 residues. The V segment lost 6 bases and the J segment 5 bases; nucleotides outside the gene matches: 0. CDR3 DNA sequence: TGTGCCAGCAGGGGGGGGGAGACCCAGTACTTC. Translation gives CASRGGETQYF.

The genes are TRBV3-1 and TRBJ2-4; D possibly corresponds to TRBD2 (6 bases). There are 17 residues in the CDR3. Per germline, CDR1 LGHDT and CDR2 YNNKEL (reference sequence). Trimming took 0 bases from V and 0 from J, leaving 12 bases between them. As DNA, the CDR3 is TGTGCCAGCAGCCAAGATTTCGGGGGTTTAGCCAAAAACATTCAGTACTTC. Amino acid sequence: CASSQDFGGLAKNIQYF.

This clonotype was recorded a few times. J is TRBJ2-1 and V is TRBV4-1, with D possibly matching TRBD1 (5 bases). The CDR3 covers 13 residues. Germline V gives CDR1 MGHRA, CDR2 YSYEKL. V lost 4 bases and J lost 9, with 13 bases in between. The CDR3 DNA sequence: TGCGCCAGCAGCCCGACTGGGGCACGTGAGCAGTTCTTC. Residues: CASSPTGAREQFF.

This clonotype was seen at least ten times. The V call is TRBV7-2, the J call TRBJ2-3, with TRBD2 matching over 10 bases. This CDR3 spans 17 amino acids. J gave up 8 bases and V 3 bases, and 14 bases lay outside the gene matches. Germline values: CDR1 SGHTA, CDR2 FQGNSA. CDR3 sequence reads: CASSLEGLADLRATQYF. The CDR3 DNA follows: TGTGCCAGCAGCTTGGAAGGACTAGCGGACCTTCGGGCTACGCAGTATTTT.

This clonotype occurred once. The chain links TRBV12-3 or TRBV12-4 to TRBJ1-6; D is uncertain. The CDR3 is made up of 17 amino acids. Trimming stripped 2 bases from V and 4 bases from J, with 15 bases between. The CDR3 protein is CASSLLPGRGYNSPLHF. In nucleotides, the CDR3 is TGTGCCAGCAGTTTACTCCCGGGCCGCGGATATAATTCACCCCTCCACTTT.

The chain is built from TRBV29-1 and TRBJ2-5; D remains ambiguous. The V and J ends lost 4 bases and 1 base respectively, with 10 bases between them. This CDR3 has 13 residues. CDR1 SQVTM and CDR2 ANQGSEA come from the germline V gene. CDR3 region: CSVAQEVQETQYF. In DNA, the CDR3 is TGCAGCGTTGCGCAGGAAGTCCAAGAGACCCAGTACTTC. The full variable domain, rest sourced from reference TRBV29-1 and TRBJ2-5, is SAVISQKPSRDICQRGTSLTIQCQVDSQVTMMFWYRQQPGQSLTLIATANQGSEATYESGFVIDKFPISRPNLTFSTLTVSNMSPEDSSIYLCSVAQEVQETQYFGPGTRLLVL.

This clonotype was recorded at least ten times. The rearrangement links TRBV12-3 or TRBV12-4 to TRBJ2-7, with D uncertain. This CDR3 spans 11 amino acids. Trimming shortened V by 5 bases and J by 7 bases, and 9 bases separated the two germline ends. CDR3 residues: CASSTTWEQYF. CDR3 nucleotides: TGTGCCAGCAGTACGACTTGGGAGCAGTACTTC.

The rearrangement links TRBV20-1 to TRBJ1-3; D is possibly TRBD1 (5 bases). Trimming pared 5 bases from V and 4 bases from J, leaving 15 bases between. Germline CDR1 DFQATT, CDR2 SNEGSKA (reference sequence). This CDR3 spans 14 amino acids. CDR3 sequence reads: CSAHSETDGNTIYF. The CDR3 bases are TGCAGTGCTCACTCCGAGACAGACGGAAACACCATATATTTT.